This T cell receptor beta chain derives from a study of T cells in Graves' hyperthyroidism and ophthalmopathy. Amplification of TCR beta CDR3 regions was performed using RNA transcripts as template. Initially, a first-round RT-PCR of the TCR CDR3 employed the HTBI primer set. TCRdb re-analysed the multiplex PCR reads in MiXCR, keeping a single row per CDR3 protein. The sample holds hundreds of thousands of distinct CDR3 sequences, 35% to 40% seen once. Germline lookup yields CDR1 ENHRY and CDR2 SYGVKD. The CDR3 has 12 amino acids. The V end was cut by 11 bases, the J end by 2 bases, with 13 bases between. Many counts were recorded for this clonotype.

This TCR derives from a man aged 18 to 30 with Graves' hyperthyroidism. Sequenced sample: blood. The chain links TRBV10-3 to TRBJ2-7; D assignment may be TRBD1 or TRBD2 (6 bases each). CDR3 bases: TGTGCCCCCGCGGGACAAGCCTACGAGCAGTACTTC. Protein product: CAPAGQAYEQYF.